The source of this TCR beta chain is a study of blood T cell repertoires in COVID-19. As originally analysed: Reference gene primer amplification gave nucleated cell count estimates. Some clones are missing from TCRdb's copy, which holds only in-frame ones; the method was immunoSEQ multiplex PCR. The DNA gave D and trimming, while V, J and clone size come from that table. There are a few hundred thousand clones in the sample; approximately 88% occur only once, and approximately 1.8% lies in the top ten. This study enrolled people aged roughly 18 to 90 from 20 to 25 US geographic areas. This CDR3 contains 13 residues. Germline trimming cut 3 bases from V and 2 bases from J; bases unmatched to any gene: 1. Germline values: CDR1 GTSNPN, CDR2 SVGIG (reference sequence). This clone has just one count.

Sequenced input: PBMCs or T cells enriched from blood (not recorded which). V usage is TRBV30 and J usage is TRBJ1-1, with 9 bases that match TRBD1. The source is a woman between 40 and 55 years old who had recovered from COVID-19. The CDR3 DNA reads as TGTGCCTGGAGACAGGGGGCCAACACTGAAGCTTTCTTT. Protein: CAWRQGANTEAFF. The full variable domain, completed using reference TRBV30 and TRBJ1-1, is SQTIHQWPATLVQPVGSPLSLECTVEGTSNPNLYWYRQAAGRGLQLLFYSVGIGQISSEVPQNLSASRPQDRQFILSSKKLLLSDSGFYLCAWRQGANTEAFFGQGTRLTVV.